This TCR beta chain derives from a study of OX40 agonist ivuxolimab in advanced cancers. Study details: An agonistic human IgG2 monoclonal antibody against OX40 (CD134) was given. Males comprised about 84% of the group, whose mean age was approximately 60 years (range roughly 20 to 85).

Anyone with autoimmune disease history or systemic immunosuppression was excluded. Samples of blood were obtained at baseline, on cycle 4 day 1, and on cycle 7 day 1. The CDR3 has 13 residues. Germline V CDR1 and CDR2: GTSNPN, SVGIG (reference sequence). V was clipped by 1 base and J by 4 bases, with 8 bases between them. Some clones are missing from TCRdb's copy, which holds only in-frame ones; the method was immunoSEQ multiplex PCR. The data show about 68,000 clones, about nine tenths seen once. This TCR came from an adult with an advanced solid tumor such as melanoma, head and neck, liver or kidney cancer. The sample here was CD4+ or CD8+ T cells sorted from blood, taken in a trial of the OX40 agonist ivuxolimab. The chain joins TRBV30 to TRBJ1-5, with D uncertain. The CDR3 coding sequence is TGTGCCTGGAGTGAAGCCGGTAATCAGCCCCAGCATTTT. Its protein is CAWSEAGNQPQHF.